This TCR beta chain was found in a study of T cell responses to AZD1222 COVID-19 vaccine. General study points: Only a handful of AZD1222 recipients were seropositive at baseline. White British people made up most donors, females outnumbered males, and clonal diversity was possibly underestimated.

Profiling relied on immunoSEQ multiplex PCR, and the TCRdb table lists in-frame clones only, not all of them. The sample shows 90,000 to 110,000 clones, 87% of them seen only once. This CDR3 has 12 residues. V shed 7 bases and J shed 5 bases, with 11 bases lying between them. Germline loops: CDR1 MNHEY, CDR2 SVGAGI. Remarks on this clone: Its antigen is not known.

The receptor was isolated from an adult in good health. Sequenced material: peripheral blood, taken on day 0 of AZD1222 vaccination. The V gene is TRBV6-5, the J gene TRBJ1-1; D is undetermined. The CDR3 DNA reads TGTGCCAGCACCGCACCTCAAACTGAAGCTTTCTTT. Translation: CASTAPQTEAFF.